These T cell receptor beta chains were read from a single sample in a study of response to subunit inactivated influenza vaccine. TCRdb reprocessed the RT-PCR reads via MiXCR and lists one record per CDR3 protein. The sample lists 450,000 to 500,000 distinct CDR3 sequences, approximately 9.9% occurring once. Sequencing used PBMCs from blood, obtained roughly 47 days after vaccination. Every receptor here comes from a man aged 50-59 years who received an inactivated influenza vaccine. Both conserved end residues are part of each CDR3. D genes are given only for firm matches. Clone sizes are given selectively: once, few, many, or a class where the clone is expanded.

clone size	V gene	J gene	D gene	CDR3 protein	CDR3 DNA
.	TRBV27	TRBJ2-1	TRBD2	CASSLLSGSSYNEQFF	TGTGCCAGCAGTTTGCTCAGCGGGAGCTCCTACAATGAGCAGTTCTTC
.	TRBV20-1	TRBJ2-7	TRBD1	CSARGQGVREQYF	TGCAGTGCTAGAGGGCAGGGGGTGCGGGAGCAGTACTTC
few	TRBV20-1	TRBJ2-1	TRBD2	CSASPAGGPPYNEQFF	TGCAGTGCTAGTCCAGCGGGAGGGCCCCCCTACAATGAGCAGTTCTTC
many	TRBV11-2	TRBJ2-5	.	CASSLEYQETQYF	TGTGCCAGCAGCTTGGAGTATCAAGAGACCCAGTACTTC
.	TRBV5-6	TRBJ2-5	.	CASSLRCAETQYF	TGTGCCAGCAGCTTGAGGTGCGCGGAGACCCAGTACTTC
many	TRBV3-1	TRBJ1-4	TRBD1	CASSLGQGNGEKLFF	TGTGCCAGCAGCCTTGGACAGGGGAACGGCGAAAAACTGTTTTTT
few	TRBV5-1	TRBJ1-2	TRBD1	CASSLGGTDTNYGYTF	TGCGCCAGCAGCTTGGGGGGGACAGATACTAACTATGGCTACACCTTC
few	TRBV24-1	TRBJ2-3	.	CATSDDLRGGTDTQYF	TGTGCCACCAGTGATGACCTTAGGGGCGGCACAGATACGCAGTATTTT
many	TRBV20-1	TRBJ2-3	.	CSAPVLPHRADTQYF	TGCAGTGCCCCGGTGCTCCCCCACCGGGCAGATACGCAGTATTTT
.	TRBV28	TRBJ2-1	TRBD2	CASSRLMGGGDEQFF	TGTGCCAGCAGTCGTTTGATGGGCGGGGGGGATGAGCAGTTCTTC
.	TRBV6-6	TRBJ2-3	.	CASSYLPDTQYF	TGTGCCAGCAGTTACTTGCCAGATACGCAGTATTTT
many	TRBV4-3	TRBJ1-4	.	CASSQDQRTNEKLFF	TGCGCCAGCAGCCAAGATCAGCGTACTAATGAAAAACTGTTTTTT
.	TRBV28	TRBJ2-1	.	CASSLWGQGLAPYNEQFF	TGTGCCAGCAGTTTATGGGGCCAGGGTTTGGCCCCCTACAATGAGCAGTTCTTC
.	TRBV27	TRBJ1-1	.	CASSLLPARSGEAFF	TGTGCCAGCAGTTTATTACCTGCCCGATCGGGCGAGGCTTTCTTT
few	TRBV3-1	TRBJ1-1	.	CASSQTHRGAEAFF	TGTGCCAGCAGCCAAACCCATCGGGGGGCTGAAGCTTTCTTT
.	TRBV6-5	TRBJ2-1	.	CASGPIPNEQFF	TGTGCCAGCGGCCCTATACCTAATGAGCAGTTCTTC
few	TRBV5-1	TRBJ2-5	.	CASSLGGSAEKTQYF	TGCGCCAGCAGCTTGGGTGGTAGCGCGGAGAAGACCCAGTACTTC
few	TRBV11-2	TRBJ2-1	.	CASSARRLPRDEQFF	TGTGCCAGCAGCGCCCGACGCCTTCCCAGGGATGAGCAGTTCTTC
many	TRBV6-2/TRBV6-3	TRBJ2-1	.	CASSSGLYNEQFF	TGTGCCAGCAGTTCGGGACTTTACAATGAGCAGTTCTTC
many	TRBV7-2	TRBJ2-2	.	CASSPHMSTGELFF	TGTGCCAGCAGCCCCCATATGAGCACCGGGGAGCTGTTTTTT
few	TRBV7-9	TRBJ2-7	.	CASSSMMFNEQYF	TGTGCCAGCAGCTCTATGATGTTCAACGAGCAGTACTTC
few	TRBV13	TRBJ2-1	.	CASSLTRTSYNEQFF	TGTGCCAGCAGCTTGACCCGGACTTCATACAATGAGCAGTTCTTC
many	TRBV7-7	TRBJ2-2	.	CASSYGRGGELFF	TGTGCTAGCAGCTATGGACGGGGCGGGGAGCTGTTTTTT
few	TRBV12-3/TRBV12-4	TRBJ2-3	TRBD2	CASSPGVTSGTDTQYF	TGTGCCAGCAGCCCCGGGGTGACTAGCGGCACAGATACGCAGTATTTT
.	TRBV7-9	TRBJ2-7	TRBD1	CASSLVDRANEQYF	TGTGCCAGCAGCTTAGTGGACAGGGCCAACGAGCAGTACTTC
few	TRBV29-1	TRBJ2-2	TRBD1	CSVKQGATGELFF	TGCAGCGTCAAACAGGGGGCTACCGGGGAGCTGTTTTTT
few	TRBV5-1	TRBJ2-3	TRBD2	CASSLLAGAGDTQYF	TGCGCCAGCAGCTTACTAGCGGGGGCCGGAGATACGCAGTATTTT
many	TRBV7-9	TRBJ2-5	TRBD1	CASRLSRQGNWETQYF	TGTGCCAGCAGACTCTCCAGACAGGGAAATTGGGAGACCCAGTACTTC
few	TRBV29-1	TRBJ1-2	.	CSVERAYGYTF	TGCAGCGTTGAAAGGGCCTATGGCTACACCTTC
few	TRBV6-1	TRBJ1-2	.	CASTTGGDPYGYTF	TGTGCCAGCACCACGGGGGGGGACCCCTATGGCTACACCTTC
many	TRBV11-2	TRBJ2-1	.	CASSLDAGTYNEQFF	TGTGCCAGCAGCTTAGACGCGGGTACCTACAATGAGCAGTTCTTC
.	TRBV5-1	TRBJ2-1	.	CASSLKYDRGISGINEQFF	TGCGCCAGCAGCTTGAAATATGACAGGGGAATTAGCGGGATCAATGAGCAGTTCTTC
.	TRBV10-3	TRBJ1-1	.	CAISGRKGHTEAFF	TGTGCCATCAGTGGCCGAAAGGGGCACACTGAAGCTTTCTTT
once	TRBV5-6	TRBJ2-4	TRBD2	CASSLGLAGWAKNIQYF	TGTGCCAGCAGCTTGGGACTAGCGGGATGGGCCAAAAACATTCAGTACTTC
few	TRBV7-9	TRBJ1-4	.	CASSAGQLNEKLFF	TGTGCCAGCAGTGCAGGACAGCTGAATGAAAAACTGTTTTTT
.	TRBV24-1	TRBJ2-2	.	CATSDKWSGYTGELFF	TGTGCCACCAGTGATAAATGGAGCGGCTACACCGGGGAGCTGTTTTTT
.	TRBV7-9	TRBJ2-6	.	CASSFKGGANVLTF	TGTGCCAGCAGCTTCAAAGGTGGGGCCAACGTCCTGACTTTC
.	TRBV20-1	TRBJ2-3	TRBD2	CSARGQLADTDTQYF	TGCAGTGCTAGAGGGCAACTAGCGGACACAGATACGCAGTATTTT
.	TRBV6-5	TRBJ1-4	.	CASSYSPGKTNEKLFF	TGTGCCAGCAGTTATTCTCCGGGGAAAACTAATGAAAAACTGTTTTTT
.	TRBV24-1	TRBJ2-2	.	CATSDLQSNTGELFF	TGTGCCACCAGTGATTTACAGTCGAACACCGGGGAGCTGTTTTTT
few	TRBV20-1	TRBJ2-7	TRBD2	CSARELRLAESYEQYF	TGCAGTGCTAGAGAGTTAAGACTAGCGGAATCCTACGAGCAGTACTTC
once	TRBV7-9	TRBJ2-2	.	CASSARMNTGELFF	TGTGCCAGCAGCGCCCGCATGAACACCGGGGAGCTGTTTTTT
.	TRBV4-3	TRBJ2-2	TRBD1	CASSQDSPTGGGYTGELFF	TGCGCCAGCAGCCAAGATTCTCCCACAGGGGGCGGATACACCGGGGAGCTGTTTTTT
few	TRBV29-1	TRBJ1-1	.	CSVGKGSAEAFF	TGCAGCGTTGGCAAGGGGTCGGCCGAAGCTTTCTTT
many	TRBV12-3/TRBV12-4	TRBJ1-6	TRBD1	CASRRTGENSPLHF	TGTGCCAGCAGAAGGACAGGGGAGAATTCACCCCTCCACTTT
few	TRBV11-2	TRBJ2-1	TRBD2	CASSLAWTSGTNEQFF	TGTGCCAGCAGCTTAGCTTGGACTAGCGGGACGAATGAGCAGTTCTTC
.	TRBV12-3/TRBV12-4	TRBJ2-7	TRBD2	CASSLGVAGGEQYF	TGTGCCAGCAGTTTGGGGGTAGCGGGGGGTGAGCAGTACTTC
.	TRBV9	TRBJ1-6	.	CASSVSTGYNSPLHF	TGTGCCAGCAGCGTTTCTACAGGCTATAATTCACCCCTCCACTTT
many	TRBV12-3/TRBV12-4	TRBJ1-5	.	CASSFGDSSNQPQHF	TGTGCCAGCAGTTTCGGGGATAGTAGCAATCAGCCCCAGCATTTT
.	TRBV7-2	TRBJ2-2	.	CASSFLVGLGNTGELFF	TGTGCCAGCAGTTTCTTAGTGGGGTTAGGGAACACCGGGGAGCTGTTTTTT
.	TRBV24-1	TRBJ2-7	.	CATSDAGAYEQYF	TGTGCCACCAGTGATGCCGGGGCCTACGAGCAGTACTTC
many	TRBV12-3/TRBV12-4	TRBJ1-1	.	CASSAQANTEAFF	TGTGCCAGCAGTGCACAGGCGAACACTGAAGCTTTCTTT
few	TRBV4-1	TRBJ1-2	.	CASSQAVGVSGYTF	TGCGCCAGCAGCCAAGCAGTAGGGGTCAGTGGCTACACCTTC
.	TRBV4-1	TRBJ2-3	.	CASSTGTSRDIAQYF	TGCGCCAGCAGCACGGGGACTTCTCGAGATATCGCGCAGTATTTT
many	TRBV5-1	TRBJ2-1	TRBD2	CASSLAQREYNEQFF	TGCGCCAGCAGCTTGGCCCAGCGGGAGTACAATGAGCAGTTCTTC
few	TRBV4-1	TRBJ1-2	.	CASSHEGLNYGYTF	TGCGCCAGCAGCCATGAGGGTCTTAACTATGGCTACACCTTC
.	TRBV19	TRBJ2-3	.	CASSTNGLTDTQYF	TGTGCCAGTAGTACGAATGGTCTCACAGATACGCAGTATTTT
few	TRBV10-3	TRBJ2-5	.	CAISDPAGQETQYF	TGTGCCATCAGTGATCCCGCGGGGCAAGAGACCCAGTACTTC
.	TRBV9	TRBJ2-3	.	CASSRSLRSRATDTQYF	TGTGCCAGCAGCCGTTCTTTACGGTCCAGGGCCACAGATACGCAGTATTTT